This T cell receptor beta chain stems from a study of early T cells in non-severe SARS-CoV-2 infection. TCRdb ran MiXCR on the 5' RACE reads and lists one entry per CDR3 protein. The sample comprises 29,000 or so distinct CDR3 sequences, about 5% of which are singletons, and roughly 10% rests with the top ten. The sample holds many counts of this clonotype. The CDR3 runs 16 residues. Trimming took off 2 bases at V and 3 bases at J, with 13 bases between the two ends. Germline-derived CDR1 and CDR2 are SGHTA and FQGNSA. The chain combines TRBV7-2 with TRBJ1-4; D possibly corresponds to TRBD1 (5 bases). The TCR sequence derives from an adult who was a healthcare worker with PCR-confirmed SARS-CoV-2 infection or an uninfected control (not recorded which). Sequencing was performed on whole blood. CDR3 DNA: TGTGCCAGCAGCTTAACTCCCGGGGCATCTAATGAAAAACTGTTTTTT. Translated: CASSLTPGASNEKLFF.